This T cell receptor beta chain stems from a study of Ad26.COV2.S vaccination and SARS-CoV-2 variants. Concerning this clone itself: Within the sample, other DNA sequences also encode this same CDR3.

Treatment meaning: about 20 received Ad26.COV2.S at low or high dose, single or two shots; about 5 received placebo; per-sample allocation not given. The samples date from day 63 after the first vaccine or placebo injection. Participants' vaccine, an Ad26 vector, delivered Wuhan-strain SARS-CoV-2 spike. The CDR3 is 12 residues long. The ends were cut back, 0 bases at V and 3 bases at J, with 3 bases in the middle. The V gene's germline CDR1 is SEHNR and CDR2 FQNEAQ (reference sequence). TCRdb keeps only in-frame clones here, not all; method: immunoSEQ multiplex PCR. Among 380,000 or so clones, around 89% were seen once, and the ten largest hold about 5%.

The sequences come from peripheral blood, collected in a trial of Ad26.COV2.S vaccine versus placebo. This TCR derives from a person between 18 and 65 years old who received the Ad26.COV2.S COVID-19 vaccine or a placebo. The chain uses TRBV7-9 and TRBJ2-7; D is unclear. The CDR3, as DNA: TGTGCCAGCAGCTTAGCCAACTACGAGCAGTACTTC. Protein: CASSLANYEQYF. Full variable domain (rest looked up from reference TRBV7-9 and TRBJ2-7): DTGVSQNPRHKITKRGQNVTFRCDPISEHNRLYWYRQTLGQGPEFLTYFQNEAQLEKSRLLSDRFSAERPKGSFSTLEIQRTEQGDSAMYLCASSLANYEQYFGPGTRLTVT.